This TCR beta chain was sequenced during a study of shared clonotypes between healthy human individuals. The V end was cut by 3 bases, the J end by 2 bases, with 8 bases between. The CDR3 totals 15 residues. Germline CDR1 is SEHNR and CDR2 is FQNEAQ (reference sequence). The table came from immunoSEQ multiplex PCR; TCRdb's copy has only in-frame clones and leaves some out. The sample includes some 480,000 clones, less than 80% seen only once; the top ten take roughly 12%. There were no recent acute infections or vaccinations among the donors, who were healthy HIV-negative adults. The sample was PBMCs. The receptor's source is a woman aged 40-49 years in good health. Some clones in this sample may be carry-over from other donors' samples. The chain links TRBV7-9 to TRBJ2-6; no reliable D call. CDR3: CASSFGSTGANVLTF. The CDR3, as DNA: TGTGCCAGCAGCTTTGGAAGTACTGGGGCCAACGTCCTGACTTTC.